Shown below are 10 T cell receptor beta chains from a single sample sequenced in a study of regulatory T cells in long-lasting Graves disease. iRepertoire HTBI primers and Arm-PCR of CDR3 regions built TCR beta libraries. TCRdb processed the multiplex PCR reads anew with MiXCR; each CDR3 protein has one entry. Of hundreds of thousands of distinct CDR3 sequences in the sample, under 20% were seen once. Indicated time point: newly diagnosed GD, antithyroid drugs for less than 3 months. Making the TCR library involved RNA that had been extracted from PBMCs. The sample was also linked to a second study, of T cells in Graves' hyperthyroidism and ophthalmopathy.

The sample here was peripheral blood mononuclear cells (PBMCs), taken at new diagnosis, from a patient treated with antithyroid drugs. These receptors originate from a woman between 25 and 40 years old with Graves disease.

This clonotype was seen only once. The V and J genes are TRBV5-6 and TRBJ1-4; D possibly corresponds to TRBD1 (5 bases). The V gene's germline CDR1 is SGHDT and CDR2 YYEEEE. This CDR3 has 13 amino acids. V was cut by 4 bases and J by 10 bases, with 14 bases left in between. The CDR3 DNA sequence: TGTGCCAGCAGCGTCCGGGACGGCCGAAAACTGTTTTTT. Translating gives CASSVRDGRKLFF.

The chain carries TRBV24-1 and TRBJ2-5, with D uncertain. The CDR3 loop spans 12 amino acids. CDR1 is KGHDR and CDR2 is SFDVKD in the germline V gene. The ends were cut back, 5 bases at V and 2 bases at J, with 5 bases in the middle. In DNA form, the CDR3 reads TGTGCCACCAGTGCGCCGCAAGAGACCCAGTACTTC. Translating it yields CATSAPQETQYF.

This clonotype was found once. This sequence may be a read error, since a much larger clone differs from it by one base. The genes are TRBV11-2 and TRBJ2-1, with D maybe TRBD1 (6 bases). V lost 1 base, J lost 3 bases, and 13 bases lay in between. The CDR3 contains 16 residues. Germline V gives CDR1 SGHAT, CDR2 FQNNGV. The CDR3 sequence is CASSLAGALGYNEQFF. In DNA form, the CDR3 reads TGTGCCAGCAGCTTAGCAGGGGCACTAGGCTACAATGAGCAGTTCTTC.

This clonotype was observed at least ten times. This sequence joins TRBV28 and TRBJ2-3; 9 bases are a match to TRBD1. The CDR3 spans 16 residues. The germline V gene encodes CDR1 MDHEN and CDR2 SYDVKM. Losses at the gene ends were 6 bases for V and 2 bases for J; bases not matched to a gene: 9. DNA for the CDR3: TGTGCCAGCAGCGCCCCGGGACAGGGTCCCACAGATACGCAGTATTTT. Residues: CASSAPGQGPTDTQYF.

This clonotype was seen ten or more times. The chain joins TRBV12-3 or TRBV12-4 to TRBJ1-5, with 9 bases aligning to TRBD1. The CDR3 covers 15 residues. Trimming cost V 6 bases and J 4 bases; bases outside gene matches: 7. The CDR3 sequence: CASSSTGGGNQPQHF. CDR3 nucleotides: TGTGCCAGCAGCAGTACAGGGGGCGGTAATCAGCCCCAGCATTTT.

V usage is TRBV30 and J usage is TRBJ1-2; weak D call: TRBD1 (5 bases). Germline V CDR1 and CDR2: GTSNPN, SVGIG (reference sequence). The V end was cut by 3 bases, the J end by 3 bases, with 17 bases between. This CDR3 has 15 amino acids. In DNA form, the CDR3 reads TGTGCCTGGAGGGGCAGGGAGAGACCCCACTATGGCTACACCTTC. It codes for CAWRGRERPHYGYTF.

V usage is TRBV20-1 and J usage is TRBJ2-7, with D hard to call. The CDR3 is made up of 11 amino acids. V dropped 6 bases and J dropped 3 bases, with 9 bases sitting between them. Germline V gene sequence: CDR1 DFQATT, CDR2 SNEGSKA (reference sequence). This CDR3 reads CSAPRNYEQYF. The CDR3 coding sequence is TGCAGTGCGCCGAGGAACTACGAGCAGTACTTC.

The chain couples TRBV19 to TRBJ2-7, with D unresolved. V was cut by 7 bases and J by 4 bases, with 11 bases left in between. CDR1 is LNHDA and CDR2 is SQIVND in the germline V gene (reference sequence). This CDR3 has 12 residues. In DNA form, the CDR3 reads TGTGCCAGTACCGTCAGCCGTTACGAGCAGTACTTC. It codes for CASTVSRYEQYF.

This clonotype has at least ten counts. This chain joins TRBV28 and TRBJ2-7, with D possibly called TRBD1 or TRBD2 (5 bases each). Deletions cut 3 bases from V and 4 bases from J, with 13 bases between. There are 14 residues in the CDR3. Germline V CDR1 and CDR2: MDHEN, SYDVKM. CDR3 sequence reads: CASSFTGLFYEQYF. The CDR3 DNA is TGTGCCAGCAGTTTTACGGGGCTCTTTTACGAGCAGTACTTC.

This clonotype occurred many times. This sequence joins TRBV20-1 and TRBJ2-2; D assignment may be TRBD1 or TRBD2 (5 bases each). CDR1 and CDR2 from the germline V gene are DFQATT and SNEGSKA (reference sequence). The CDR3 is 16 residues long. Trimming pared 5 bases from V and 4 bases from J, leaving 20 bases between. CDR3 loop: CSAPDLGPRGTGELFF. CDR3 coding DNA: TGCAGTGCTCCCGACTTGGGGCCTCGGGGCACCGGGGAGCTGTTTTTT.